A single sample gave rise to the 9 T cell receptor beta chains below, sequenced in a study of response to subunit inactivated influenza vaccine. TCRdb ran MiXCR on the RT-PCR reads and lists one entry per CDR3 protein. Of some 600,000 distinct CDR3 sequences listed, approximately 14% are singletons. Sample: PBMCs from blood, taken 14 to 15 days before vaccination. All receptors derive from a man between 45 and 60 years old who received an inactivated influenza vaccine.

This clonotype was seen a handful of times. The chain employs TRBV6-2 or TRBV6-3 and TRBJ2-1, with 8 nucleotides matching TRBD1. Germline CDR1 reads MNHEY; CDR2 reads SVGEGT. This CDR3 is built from 14 residues. With V trimmed by 3 bases and J by 13 bases, 11 bases remained unmatched. For the CDR3, the DNA is TGTGCCAGCAGTTATTGGGGGCAGGGGGCGTCTCAGTTCTTC. Amino acid sequence: CASSYWGQGASQFF.

V usage is TRBV3-1 and J usage is TRBJ2-7; 7 nucleotides match TRBD2. Germline lookup yields CDR1 LGHDT and CDR2 YNNKEL (reference sequence). V trimming: 0 bases; J trimming: 2 bases; junction bases outside the gene matches: 1. This CDR3 is built from 14 residues. The CDR3 coding sequence is TGTGCCAGCAGCCAAGACGGGGGGACCTACGAGCAGTACTTC. Translation: CASSQDGGTYEQYF.

This chain uses TRBV27 with TRBJ2-7; 7 bases agree with TRBD1. J was trimmed by 3 bases and V by 8 bases; bases with no gene match: 1. The CDR3 loop spans 11 amino acids. Germline V lookup: CDR1 MNHEY, CDR2 SMNVEV (reference sequence). The CDR3 region has the DNA TGTGCCAGCGGGGACAGCTACGAGCAGTACTTC. Amino acids: CASGDSYEQYF.

V usage is TRBV12-3 or TRBV12-4 and J usage is TRBJ2-2; 9 bases match TRBD1. The V and J ends lost 2 bases and 9 bases, in that order; junction bases with no gene match: 4. CDR3 length: 14 amino acids. The CDR3 region has the DNA TGTGCCAGCAGTTTATCGGACAGGGGCCGGGAGCTGTTTTTT. Residues: CASSLSDRGRELFF.

A few counts support this clonotype. The V call is TRBV3-1, the J call TRBJ1-1, with unresolved D. The CDR3 sequence is 13 residues long. V was pared by 4 bases and J by 5 bases, with 11 bases between. CDR1 and CDR2 (germline): LGHDT, YNNKEL (reference sequence). CDR3 loop: CASSPGAKTEAFF. CDR3 DNA: TGTGCCAGCAGCCCGGGAGCGAAGACTGAAGCTTTCTTT.

This chain connects TRBV28 to TRBJ2-2, with unresolved D. The germline V gene has CDR1 MDHEN and CDR2 SYDVKM. Trimming removed 6 bases at V and 6 bases at J, with 14 bases between. This CDR3 contains 14 residues. The CDR3 DNA follows: TGTGCCAGCAGGAACCGTGGGGTTTCCGGGGAGCTGTTTTTT. Its protein is CASRNRGVSGELFF.

The table lists this clonotype with many counts. CDR3 in amino acids: CASNRWTSGTTAKNIQYF. DNA for the CDR3: TGTGCCAGCAATAGATGGACTAGCGGGACCACAGCCAAAAACATTCAGTACTTC. J is TRBJ2-4 and V is TRBV6-2 or TRBV6-3; 12 bases agree with TRBD2. The V gene's germline CDR1 is MNHEY and CDR2 SVGEGT. This CDR3 region has 18 residues. The V gene end was trimmed by 7 bases and the J gene end by 0 bases; junction bases not matched to a gene: 10.

This clonotype has ten or more counts. The chain recombines TRBV6-2 or TRBV6-3 with TRBJ2-5; the D gene could be TRBD1 or TRBD2 (6 bases each). Trimming removed 11 bases from V and 2 bases from J, with 21 bases in between. Germline V gene lookup returns CDR1 MNHEY and CDR2 SVGEGT. CDR3 length equals 15 residues. The CDR3 region has the DNA TGTGCCTCTGTCCGGGAGACAGGCCCTCAAGAGACCCAGTACTTC. Residues: CASVRETGPQETQYF.

This clonotype turned up a few times. The gene calls are TRBV6-2 or TRBV6-3 and TRBJ2-7; 7 nucleotides line up with TRBD2. This CDR3 comprises 13 residues. From germline, CDR1 is MNHEY and CDR2 SVGEGT. Trimming at V came to 3 bases and at J to 6 bases, leaving 5 bases not matched to a gene. The CDR3 DNA reads TGTGCCAGCAGTTATGGGACTATCGCCGAGCAGTACTTC. It is translated as CASSYGTIAEQYF.